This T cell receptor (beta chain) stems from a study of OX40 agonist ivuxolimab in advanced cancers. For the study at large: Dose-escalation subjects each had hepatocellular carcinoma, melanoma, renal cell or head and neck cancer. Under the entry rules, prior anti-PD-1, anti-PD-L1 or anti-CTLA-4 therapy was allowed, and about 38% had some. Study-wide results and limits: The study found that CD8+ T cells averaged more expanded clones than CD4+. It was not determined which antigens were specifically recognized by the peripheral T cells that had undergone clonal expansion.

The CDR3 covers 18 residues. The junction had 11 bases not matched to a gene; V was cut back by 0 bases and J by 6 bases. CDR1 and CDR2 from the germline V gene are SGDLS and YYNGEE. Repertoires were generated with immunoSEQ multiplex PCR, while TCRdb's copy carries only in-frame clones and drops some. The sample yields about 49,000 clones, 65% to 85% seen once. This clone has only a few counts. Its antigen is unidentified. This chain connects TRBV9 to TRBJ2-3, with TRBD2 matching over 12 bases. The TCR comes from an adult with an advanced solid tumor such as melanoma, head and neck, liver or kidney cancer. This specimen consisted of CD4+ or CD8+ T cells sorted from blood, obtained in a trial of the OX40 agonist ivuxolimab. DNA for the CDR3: TGTGCCAGCAGCGTAGATCCTAGCGGGAGGGCCTGGGAGGATACGCAGTATTTT. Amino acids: CASSVDPSGRAWEDTQYF.